This TCR beta chain was identified during a study of Graves' ophthalmopathy and Graves' hyperthyroidism. Study-wide findings and caveats: Classification of ophthalmopathy versus stable hyperthyroidism by a 13-signature model yielded roughly 86% sensitivity and approximately 80% specificity. In predicting ophthalmopathy progression, the model reached over 70% sensitivity and about 73% specificity.

In regard to this clonotype: What it binds is not known.

RNA transcripts were the source from which TCR beta CDR3 regions were amplified. First-round RT-PCR relied on HTBI primers, and a second-round multiplex PCR came next. TCRdb used MiXCR to reprocess the multiplex PCR reads, holding one entry per CDR3 protein. The sample has around 660,000 distinct CDR3 sequences, under 50% seen once; the top ten hold around 3%. The diagnosis was founded upon clinical symptoms, serum thyroxine, TRAb, thyroid ultrasound and orbital computed tomography. The germline gives CDR1 MGHDK, CDR2 SYGVNS. CDR3 length equals 13 residues. V dropped 11 bases and J dropped 6 bases, with 20 bases sitting between them.

Input material: peripheral blood. The rearrangement links TRBV25-1 to TRBJ2-7, with a weak D call TRBD2 (5 bases). The TCR comes from an adult man with Graves' ophthalmopathy. CDR3 region: CAWKGAEKLEQYF. The DNA for the CDR3 is TGTGCCTGGAAGGGAGCAGAGAAACTCGAGCAGTACTTC.